The clone carrying this T cell receptor beta chain has only one observation. What it recognizes is unknown. RNA transcripts were the template, and TCR beta CDR3 regions were amplified from them. First-round RT-PCR with HTBI primers preceded a second-round multiplex PCR. Using its own MiXCR run on the multiplex PCR reads, TCRdb lists one record per CDR3 protein. The table lists over a million distinct CDR3 sequences, 35% to 45% of them singletons. Trimming removed 0 bases from V and 5 bases from J, with 13 bases in between. The CDR3 runs 15 residues. In germline, CDR1 is MNHEY, CDR2 SVGAGI. The sample is drawn from a study of Graves' ophthalmopathy and Graves' hyperthyroidism. Study-level points and caveats: Sensitivity of under 71% and specificity of 72.22% were achieved by the model that predicted ophthalmopathy progression.

V and J are TRBV6-5 and TRBJ1-1; D perhaps matches TRBD1 (6 bases). This receptor was identified in an adult man with Graves' hyperthyroidism. Specimen: peripheral blood or thyroid tissue (not recorded which). In nucleotides, the CDR3 is TGTGCCAGCAGTTACTCTGGGGGCGTTTGGACTGAAGCTTTCTTT. Translating gives CASSYSGGVWTEAFF.